This T cell receptor beta chain is drawn from a study of shared clonotypes between healthy human individuals. Template for every sorted-subset replicate PCR totaled about 0.2 ug DNA, 25,000 to 35,000 T cell genomes. Only in-frame clones appear in the TCRdb table, and some are missing; sequencing was by immunoSEQ multiplex PCR. The sample holds approximately 600,000 clones, approximately 95% seen once. Overall study results and limits: Larger estimated richness was generally seen in naive subsets than in memory subsets.

The germline gives CDR1 SGHAT, CDR2 FQNNGV. V shed 0 bases, J shed 4 bases, and the junction held 7 bases outside the gene matches. CDR3 length equals 16 residues. A note on this clone: Its specificity is unknown.

Selected positively for CCR7 and CD45RO-negative, naive CD8 cells excluded terminally differentiated effector memory CD45RA+ cells. The receptor's source is a woman in her twenties or thirties in good health. The sample taken for sequencing was naive CD8+ T cells sorted from blood. The J gene is TRBJ2-3, the V gene TRBV11-2; 7 bases map to TRBD1. The CDR3 DNA reads as TGTGCCAGCAGCTTAGATAGATACGGACAGGCAGATACGCAGTATTTT. Translation gives CASSLDRYGQADTQYF. Combining the CDR3 with reference TRBV11-2 and TRBJ2-3 gives the whole variable domain EAGVAQSPRYKIIEKRQSVAFWCNPISGHATLYWYQQILGQGPKLLIQFQNNGVVDDSQLPKDRFSAERLKGVDSTLKIQPAKLEDSAVYLCASSLDRYGQADTQYFGPGTRLTVL.